This record looks at one T cell receptor (beta chain) sequence and its context. Sequencing was performed with immunoSEQ multiplex PCR; in TCRdb, only in-frame clones are kept and a portion is missing. The data show 80,000 to 100,000 clones, 74% seen once. The data were obtained in a study of blood T cell repertoires in COVID-19. Study summary: There were acute and convalescent COVID-19 samples, and they came from the United States, Italy and Spain.

Germline loops: CDR1 LNHDA, CDR2 SQIVND (reference sequence). With 3 bases removed from V and 3 bases from J, the gap between germline ends came to 21 bases. The length of the CDR3 is 18 residues. This clonotype was sampled from a man aged 65 to 79 with COVID-19, enrolled during active disease. This rearrangement joins TRBV19 to TRBJ2-4; D is possibly TRBD2 (6 bases). The source material was peripheral blood. The CDR3 sequence is CASSMTKGTWGDKNIQYF. The DNA for the CDR3 is TGTGCCAGTAGTATGACGAAAGGGACTTGGGGGGACAAAAACATTCAGTACTTC.